This T cell receptor beta chain stems from a study of blood T cell repertoires in COVID-19 (dated by TCRdb to 2018 to 2020). Concerning the study at large: Collaborator samples came from the United States, Italy and Spain and covered acute and convalescent phases of COVID-19. Samples came from the ongoing ImmuneRACE study (first 160 participants) plus 1,254 subjects from 6 global collaborators. The dataset comprised deeply sampled blood TCRbeta repertoires from subjects exposed to, actively infected with, or recovered from COVID-19. A freely available public database, intended as a resource for researchers studying the immune response to SARS-CoV-2, is where the repertoires were released. Where HLA class I and class II types were available, the types were taken from metadata supplied by the sample provider, not from assay-based typing. The sample metadata nearly always contained a de-identified subject ID, COVID-19 status, age in years and sex. The material from the prospective study consisted of cDNA or gDNA derived from T cells, B-cell-depleted T cells, or PBMCs. The full study reports these points: The quantity of clinical and demographic metadata differed by source and by participant and was supplied without curation.

TCRbeta CDR3 regions were amplified from genomic DNA by means of the immunoSEQ Assay, a bias-controlled multiplex PCR. The authors' analysis ran thus. The number of nucleated cells in each sample was estimated by amplification of reference gene primers within the assay. To quantify the absolute abundance of each unique TCRbeta CDR3 rearrangement, sequence reads were collapsed and filtered. For each sample, productive Simpson clonality was calculated by taking the square root of Simpson's diversity index across productive rearrangements. The table was pulled from immuneACCESS by TCRdb, which kept in-frame rearrangements only. Such tables lose some clones; where checked, under half of the loss comes from unresolved V genes, and the rest has no known cause. V, J and clone size were drawn from that table, and D and trimming were deduced from the DNA. Within this sample are 200,000 to 250,000 clones, with about four fifths of them counted one time only. The ten largest account for approximately 4.8% of the sample.

This clone was observed a handful of times. Its antigen specificity is not known. Per-base quality was not reported, and no clone a single base away is much larger than it. The junction shows trimming of 6 bases on V and 0 bases on J, and the gene matches do not reach 7 bases of it. Including cysteine and phenylalanine, the CDR3 has 16 amino acids. Here the CDR3 DNA is all that survives: 48 bases in frame from base 1. CDR1 and CDR2 were assigned from the germline V gene as SGHVS and FQNEAQ. In the prospective study, participants were roughly 18 to 95 years old, resided in 25 or so geographic areas of the United States, and were enrolled through a virtual design. In the prospective study, cohorts were assigned on the basis of participant-reported clinical history obtained from a screening survey and a study questionnaire. Exposed participants had been in contact with someone with a PCR-confirmed or clinician-diagnosed COVID-19 case within 2 weeks of study entry. In the prospective study, whole blood, serum and a nasopharyngeal or oropharyngeal swab were collected from each participant by mobile phlebotomists. Over a roughly 2-month period, participants in the prospective study had the option of providing additional blood draws and questionnaires. Before DNA extraction, blood samples from the prospective study were shipped at room temperature or frozen.

This TCR was recovered from a woman between 45 and 65 years old who had been exposed to COVID-19. The sequence links TRBV7-8 to TRBJ1-4, with 7 bases matching TRBD1. Sequencing was performed on PBMCs or T cells enriched from blood (not recorded which). The sequenced DNA: TGTGCCAGCAGTTCGGGACAGTTTGCAACTAATGAAAAACTGTTTTTT. This is translated as CASSSGQFATNEKLFF.